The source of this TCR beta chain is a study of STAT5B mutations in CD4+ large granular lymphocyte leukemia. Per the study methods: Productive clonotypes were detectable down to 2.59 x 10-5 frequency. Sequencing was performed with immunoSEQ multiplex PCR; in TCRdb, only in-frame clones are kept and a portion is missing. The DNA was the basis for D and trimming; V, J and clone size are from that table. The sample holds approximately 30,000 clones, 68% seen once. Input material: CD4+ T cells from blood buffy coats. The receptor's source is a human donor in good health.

The CDR3 loop is CASSLFMDFGEQYF. CDR3 coding DNA: TGTGCCAGCAGCTTATTCATGGATTTCGGCGAGCAGTACTTC. The chain links TRBV7-2 to TRBJ2-7, with no clear D. Germline loops: CDR1 SGHTA, CDR2 FQGNSA. V dropped 2 bases and J dropped 6 bases, with 14 bases sitting between them. The CDR3 is made up of 14 amino acids.